Included here is one T cell receptor (beta chain) sequence, with context. After extraction with the RNeasy kit, roughly 0.45 to 1 ug of the RNA was reverse transcribed using random hexamers. In TCRdb, the immunoSEQ multiplex PCR reads were re-called with MiXCR into one record per CDR3 protein. The table shows roughly 190,000 distinct CDR3 sequences, with just under 95% occurring only once. The sample originates from a study of CD8 T cells in Susac syndrome. The CDR3 is made up of 16 amino acids. Negative isolation was used for CD8+ and CD4+ T cells, and FACS enrichment was applied to TEMRA cells. This receptor was identified in a human donor with Susac syndrome. The rearrangement joins TRBV1 to TRBJ2-5; TRBD2 is the table's D call, not checked against the DNA. TRBV1 is deemed a pseudogene. Sequencing was performed on CD8+ T cells from PBMCs. The CDR3 nucleotides read TGCACCAGCAGCCAAGCCGGGGCCCTCAAGGGTGAGACCCAGTACTTC. Residues: CTSSQAGALKGETQYF.